What follows is one T cell receptor beta chain and its context. In the original analysis: Counts of nucleated cells, estimated from reference gene primer amplification, were obtained. Only in-frame clones appear in the TCRdb table, and some are missing; sequencing was by immunoSEQ multiplex PCR. The V and J calls and the clone size are those of that table, but D and trimming were determined from the DNA. The sample gives around 150,000 clones, 70% to 90% of which show up once; 11% is in the top ten. This sample was included in a study of blood T cell repertoires in COVID-19. Study summary: Collection of acute and convalescent COVID-19 samples took place in the United States, Italy and Spain. PBMCs, B-cell-depleted T cells, or T cells were the source of the cDNA or gDNA that made up the material.

The germline CDR1 and CDR2 sequences are MDHEN and SYDVKM. The CDR3 loop spans 15 amino acids. V dropped 6 bases and J dropped 0; count of bases not matched to a gene: 7. The sequencing input was peripheral blood. The receptor's source is a human donor in a cohort sampled during active COVID-19. This chain joins TRBV28 and TRBJ1-2; 7 nucleotides match TRBD1. CDR3 sequence (DNA): TGTGCCAGCAGCTGGGACAGCCTACCTAACTATGGCTACACCTTC. This translates into CASSWDSLPNYGYTF.